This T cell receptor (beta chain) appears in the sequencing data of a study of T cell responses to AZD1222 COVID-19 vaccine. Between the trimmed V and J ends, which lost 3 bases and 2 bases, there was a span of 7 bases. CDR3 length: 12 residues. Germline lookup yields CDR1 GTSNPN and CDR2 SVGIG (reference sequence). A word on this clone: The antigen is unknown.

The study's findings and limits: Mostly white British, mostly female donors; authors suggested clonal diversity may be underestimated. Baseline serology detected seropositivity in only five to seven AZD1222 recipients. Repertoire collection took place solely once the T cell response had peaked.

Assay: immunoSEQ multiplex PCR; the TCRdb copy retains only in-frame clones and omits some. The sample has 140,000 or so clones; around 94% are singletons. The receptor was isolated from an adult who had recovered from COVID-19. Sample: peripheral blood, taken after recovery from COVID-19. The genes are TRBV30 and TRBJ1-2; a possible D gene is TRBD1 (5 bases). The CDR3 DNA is TGTGCCTGGAGCAAGGGGAACTATGGCTACACCTTC. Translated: CAWSKGNYGYTF. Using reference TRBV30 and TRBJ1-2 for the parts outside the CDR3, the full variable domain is SQTIHQWPATLVQPVGSPLSLECTVEGTSNPNLYWYRQAAGRGLQLLFYSVGIGQISSEVPQNLSASRPQDRQFILSSKKLLLSDSGFYLCAWSKGNYGYTFGSGTRLTVV.